The sample holds one count of the clone carrying this TCR beta chain. The V segment lost 4 bases and the J segment 1 base; nucleotides outside the gene matches: 2. The CDR3 runs 14 residues. The germline gives CDR1 MNHEY, CDR2 SMNVEV (reference sequence). Study processing details: Amplification with reference gene primers provided the estimates of nucleated cell counts. The table came from immunoSEQ multiplex PCR; TCRdb's copy has only in-frame clones and leaves some out. V, J and clone size were drawn from that table, and D and trimming were deduced from the DNA. This sample carries 60,000 to 80,000 clones, approximately 85% of them seen once, and the ten largest clones take approximately 23%. This record comes from a study of blood T cell repertoires in COVID-19.

The clonotype originates from a man in his fifties or sixties with acute or convalescent COVID-19. The V and J genes are TRBV27 and TRBJ1-1; 8 bases fit TRBD1. The sample comprised peripheral blood. CDR3 sequence (DNA): TGTGCCAGCAGTTGGACAGGGCCGAACACTGAAGCTTTCTTT. It yields the protein CASSWTGPNTEAFF.